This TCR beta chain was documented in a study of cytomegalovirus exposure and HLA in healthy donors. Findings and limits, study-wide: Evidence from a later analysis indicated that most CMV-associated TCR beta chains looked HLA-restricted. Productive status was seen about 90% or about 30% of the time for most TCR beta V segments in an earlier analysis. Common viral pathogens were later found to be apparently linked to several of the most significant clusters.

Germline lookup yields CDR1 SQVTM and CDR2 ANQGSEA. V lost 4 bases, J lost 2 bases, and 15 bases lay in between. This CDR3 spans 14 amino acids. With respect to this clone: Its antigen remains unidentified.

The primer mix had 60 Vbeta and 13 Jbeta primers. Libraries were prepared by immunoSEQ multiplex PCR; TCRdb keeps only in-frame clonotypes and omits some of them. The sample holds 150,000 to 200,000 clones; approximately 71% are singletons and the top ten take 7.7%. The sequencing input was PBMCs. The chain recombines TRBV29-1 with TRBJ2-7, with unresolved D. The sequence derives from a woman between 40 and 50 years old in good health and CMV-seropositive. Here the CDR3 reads CSVVLGRKAYEQYF. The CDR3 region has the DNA TGCAGCGTTGTCTTGGGCCGCAAAGCCTACGAGCAGTACTTC.